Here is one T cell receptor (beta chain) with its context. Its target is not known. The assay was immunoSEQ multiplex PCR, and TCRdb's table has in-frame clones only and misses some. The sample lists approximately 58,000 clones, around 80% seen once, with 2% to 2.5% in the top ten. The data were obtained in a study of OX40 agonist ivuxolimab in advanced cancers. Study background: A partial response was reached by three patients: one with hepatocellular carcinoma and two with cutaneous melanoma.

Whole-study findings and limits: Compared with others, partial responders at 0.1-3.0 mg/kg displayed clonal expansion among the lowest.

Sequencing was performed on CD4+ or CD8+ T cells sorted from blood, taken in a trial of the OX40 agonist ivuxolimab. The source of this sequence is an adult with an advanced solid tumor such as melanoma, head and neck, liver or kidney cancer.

The CDR3 sequence: CATSRGFTWGGSPLHF. The CDR3 DNA reads TGTGCCACCAGCAGAGGGTTCACGTGGGGTGGATCACCCCTCCACTTT. This sequence joins TRBV15 and TRBJ1-6; D gene ambiguous. Trimming stripped 1 base from V and 10 bases from J, with 17 bases between. This CDR3 region has 16 residues. Germline V lookup: CDR1 LNHNV, CDR2 YYDKDF (reference sequence).